This T cell receptor beta chain was found in a study of T cells in Graves' hyperthyroidism and ophthalmopathy. Researchers took RNA transcripts and amplified the TCR beta CDR3 regions from them. HTBI primers were the set used in a first-round RT-PCR of the TCR CDR3. TCRdb re-derived calls from the multiplex PCR reads in MiXCR, one entry per CDR3 protein. In the table there are about 620,000 distinct CDR3 sequences, 15% to 20% of which are singletons. In the case of this clonotype: Its antigen is not identified.

Study-wide results and limits: With a median lead of roughly 6.2 months before onset, the model predicted ophthalmopathy.

The CDR3 length is 13 residues. Trimming cost V 6 bases and J 7 bases, with 12 bases left between them. CDR1 and CDR2 from the germline V gene are MGHDK and SYGVNS. The chain uses TRBV25-1 and TRBJ2-2; D gene unclear. The origin of this receptor is a woman aged 30 to 39 with Graves' hyperthyroidism. The sample taken for sequencing was blood. The CDR3 DNA follows: TGTGCCAGCAGGCAGTATGCCGGCGGGGAGCTGTTTTTT. It is translated as CASRQYAGGELFF.